This TCR beta chain stems from a study of T cell repertoires in cytomegalovirus infection. About the study: Through public TCR beta signatures, both CMV infection and matching HLA type were indicated.

This CDR3 comprises 14 residues. A single record per CDR3 protein comes from TCRdb applying MiXCR to the reads. The data contain more than 500,000 distinct CDR3 sequences, approximately 15% of them seen just once; the ten biggest clones take up around 25%. With respect to this clonotype: At one boundary the junction diverges from the germline segment, which might be a read error.

The chain uses TRBV12-3 or TRBV12-4 and TRBJ1-1, with no clear D. The clonotype originates from a human donor in good health (CMV status not recorded). Some clones in this sample may be carry-over from other donors' samples. Sequenced input: CD8+ T cells from PBMCs. CDR3 nucleotide sequence: TGTGCAAGCATCCCCTTGGGATCTATCGCTGAAGCTTTCTTT. This codes for CASIPLGSIAEAFF.